This T cell receptor beta chain was identified in a study of T cell changes during pregnancy in multiple sclerosis. V shed 2 bases, J shed 3 bases, and the junction held 7 bases outside the gene matches. Per germline, CDR1 MGHRA and CDR2 YSYEKL. The CDR3 extends over 16 amino acids. Libraries were prepared by immunoSEQ multiplex PCR; TCRdb keeps only in-frame clonotypes and omits some of them. The data hold about 35,000 clones, with more than 85% observed a single time. The V and J genes are TRBV4-1 and TRBJ1-2, with 9 positions matching TRBD1. This clonotype originated in a female donor in good health, enrolled as a control in a pregnancy study. The specimen comprised CD4+ T cells from peripheral blood mononuclear cells, sampled in the third trimester of pregnancy. CDR3 sequence reads: CASSQKPGQGDYGYTF. The CDR3 DNA is TGCGCCAGCAGCCAAAAACCGGGACAGGGAGACTATGGCTACACCTTC.